This TCR beta chain emerged from a study of PD-1 blockade in classical Hodgkin lymphoma. Background on the study: Every 2 weeks, patients had 3 mg/kg nivolumab intravenously.

Measured with immunoSEQ multiplex PCR; TCRdb has only the in-frame clones, and not every one. The sample has approximately 60,000 clones, about 91% seen once; the top ten hold around 13%. As regards this clone: Its cognate antigen is unknown.

Study conclusions and caveats: Similar baseline diversity was found in complete responders and newly diagnosed patients. In CD4+ cells, TCR diversity went up significantly by C4D1, but in CD8+ cells it did not.

No patient escaped relapse after autologous stem cell transplantation, and brentuximab vedotin exposure varied. Patients had relapsed/refractory classical Hodgkin lymphoma with complete response, partial response or progressive disease as best response. The sequenced sample was peripheral blood mononuclear cells (PBMCs), obtained at baseline. The sequence derives from a human donor with classical Hodgkin lymphoma.

CDR3 loop: CASSLAGGGVVDEQFF. CDR3 DNA: TGTGCCAGCAGCTTAGCGGGCGGGGGGGTGGTCGATGAGCAGTTCTTC. This chain connects TRBV7-6 to TRBJ2-1; TRBD2 matches 9 bases. CDR3 length equals 16 residues. V lost 0 bases, J lost 8 bases, and 8 bases stayed unmatched. CDR1 is SGHVS and CDR2 is FNYEAQ in the germline V gene.